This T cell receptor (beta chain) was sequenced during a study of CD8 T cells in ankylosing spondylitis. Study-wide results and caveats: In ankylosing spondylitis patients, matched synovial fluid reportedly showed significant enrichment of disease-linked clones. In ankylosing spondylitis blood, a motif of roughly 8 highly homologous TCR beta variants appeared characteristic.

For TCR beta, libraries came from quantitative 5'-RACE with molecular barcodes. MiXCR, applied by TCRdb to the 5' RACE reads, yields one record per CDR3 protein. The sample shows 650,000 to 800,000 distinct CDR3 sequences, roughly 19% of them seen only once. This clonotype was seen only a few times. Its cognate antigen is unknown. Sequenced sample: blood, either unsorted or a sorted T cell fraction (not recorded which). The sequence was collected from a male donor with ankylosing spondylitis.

The CDR3 nucleotides are TGTGCCATCAGCCTCGGGACCCGCACCGCGGAGTTTACTGAAGCTTTCTTT. Translating gives CAISLGTRTAEFTEAFF. This chain connects TRBV10-3 to TRBJ1-1; tentative D call: TRBD1 (5 bases). CDR1 and CDR2 from the germline V gene are ENHRY and SYGVKD. With 6 bases removed from V and 5 bases from J, the gap between germline ends came to 25 bases. The CDR3 length is 17 residues.